This T cell receptor beta chain was sequenced for a study of OX40 agonist ivuxolimab in advanced cancers. Study details: Dosing consisted of intravenous ivuxolimab at 0.01 to 10 mg/kg every 2 weeks. Males comprised about 84% of the group, whose mean age was 60 years (range 23 to 79). Patients treated during dose escalation were battling hepatocellular carcinoma, melanoma, renal cell or head and neck cancer. Findings of the study overall: Low normalized T-cell clonal expansion was also seen in some nonresponders.

The protocol was immunoSEQ multiplex PCR, while the TCRdb copy is restricted to in-frame clones and leaves out a portion. The sample has approximately 59,000 clones, roughly 77% seen once. A note on this clone: What it binds is not known.

The source was CD4+ or CD8+ T cells sorted from blood, collected in a trial of the OX40 agonist ivuxolimab. The sequence derives from an adult with an advanced solid tumor such as melanoma, head and neck, liver or kidney cancer.

CDR3 sequence (DNA): TGTGCCAGCAGCGAGACGGGACTTCTTTTGGAGACCCAGTACTTC. Its translation: CASSETGLLLETQYF. J is TRBJ2-5 and V is TRBV9, with TRBD2 as a possible D gene (6 bases). This CDR3 region has 15 residues. The V gene's germline CDR1 is SGDLS and CDR2 YYNGEE. With 3 bases removed from V and 5 bases from J, the gap between germline ends came to 17 bases.